Below, one TCR beta chain is given with its context. Its target is unknown. This record belongs to a study of vaccination and CD4 T cells after COVID-19. Treatment described: roughly ten-day PBMC culture with coronavirus spike peptide pools or control peptides (ViraFEST assay). Trimming removed 3 bases from V and 6 bases from J; junction bases left unmatched: 5. The CDR3 is 13 amino acids. CDR1 SGDLS and CDR2 YYNGEE come from the germline V gene. The Oncomine TCR Beta short-read assay generated sequence data from the DNA of cultured CD4+ T cells. One entry per CDR3 protein, called by TCRdb with MiXCR from the PCR reads. The sample contains around 15,000 distinct CDR3 sequences, approximately 55% of which appear only once.

The receptor was isolated from a human donor who had recovered from COVID-19. Source: CD4+ T cells from blood, cultured in vitro, taken before SARS-CoV-2 vaccination. The chain has TRBV9 and TRBJ1-1, with 7 bases lining up with TRBD1. The CDR3 DNA sequence: TGTGCCAGCAGCGCCGAGGGGGCAGCTGAAGCTTTCTTT. As protein: CASSAEGAAEAFF.